Below, one T cell receptor beta chain is given with its context. V lost 4 bases and J lost 3, with 16 bases in between. This CDR3 contains 17 residues. Germline-derived CDR1 and CDR2 are MNHNS and SASEGT. TCRdb's copy holds only in-frame clones and misses some; the assay was immunoSEQ multiplex PCR. This table holds about 120,000 clones, approximately 80% found once. This entry comes from a study of blood T cell repertoires in COVID-19. About the study: PBMCs, B-cell-depleted T cells, or T cells provided the cDNA or gDNA that made up the material.

Input material: peripheral blood. This rearrangement joins TRBV6-1 to TRBJ1-6; D not certain. This receptor was identified in a man in his forties with active or convalescent COVID-19. CDR3 DNA sequence: TGTGCCAGCAGTGGAGAGGGCAGGAGAGGCTATAATTCACCCCTCCACTTT. It specifies CASSGEGRRGYNSPLHF.